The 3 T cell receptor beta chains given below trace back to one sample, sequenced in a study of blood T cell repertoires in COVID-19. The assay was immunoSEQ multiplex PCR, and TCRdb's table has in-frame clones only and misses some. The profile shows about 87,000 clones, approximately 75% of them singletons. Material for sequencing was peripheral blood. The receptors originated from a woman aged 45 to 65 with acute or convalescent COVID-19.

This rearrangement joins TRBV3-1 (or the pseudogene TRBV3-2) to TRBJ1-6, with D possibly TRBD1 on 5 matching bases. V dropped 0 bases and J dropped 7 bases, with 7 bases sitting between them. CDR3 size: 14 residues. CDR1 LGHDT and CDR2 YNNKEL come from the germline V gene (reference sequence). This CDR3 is CASSQDGGNSPLHF. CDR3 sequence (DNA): TGTGCCAGCAGCCAAGATGGGGGGAATTCACCCCTCCACTTT.

CDR3 DNA sequence: TGTGCCAGCAGCTTAAGGCTAGCGGGGATCAATGAGCAGTTCTTC. Its translation: CASSLRLAGINEQFF. This sequence joins TRBV7-6 and TRBJ2-1, with 9 bases matching TRBD2. V gave up 2 bases and J gave up 6 bases; unmatched junction bases: 5. Germline V gene data show CDR1 as SGHVS and CDR2 as FNYEAQ. This CDR3 comprises 15 residues.

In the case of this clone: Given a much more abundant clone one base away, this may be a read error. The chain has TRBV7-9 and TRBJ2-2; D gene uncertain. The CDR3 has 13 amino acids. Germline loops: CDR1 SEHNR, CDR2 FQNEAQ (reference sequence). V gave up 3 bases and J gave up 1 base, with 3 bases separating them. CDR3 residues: CASSFGNTGELFF. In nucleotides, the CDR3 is TGTGCCAGCAGCTTCGGGAACACCGGGGAGCTGTTTTTT.